This TCR beta chain was identified in a study of blood T cells in healthy people across ages. CDR3 length equals 16 residues. Trimming left V 2 bases short and J 3 bases short, with 17 bases between. Germline lookup yields CDR1 SGHAT and CDR2 FQDESV (reference sequence). Sample-barcoded 5' priming and a J-beta primer mix drove a second PCR of roughly 6 to 12 cycles. TCRdb re-analysed the 5' RACE reads in MiXCR, keeping a single row per CDR3 protein. The table records hundreds of thousands of distinct CDR3 sequences, 20% to 30% of them present only once. This same sample was also taken into another study, of T cells of mothers and their children.

What was sequenced was blood. This chain links TRBV11-1 with TRBJ2-7; possibly TRBD1 or TRBD2 for D (5 bases each). The TCR sequence derives from a boy aged 5-17 years in good health. For the CDR3, the DNA is TGTGCCAGCAGCTTAAGGGGCGATCTTCGGGACTACGAGCAGTACTTC. It codes for CASSLRGDLRDYEQYF.